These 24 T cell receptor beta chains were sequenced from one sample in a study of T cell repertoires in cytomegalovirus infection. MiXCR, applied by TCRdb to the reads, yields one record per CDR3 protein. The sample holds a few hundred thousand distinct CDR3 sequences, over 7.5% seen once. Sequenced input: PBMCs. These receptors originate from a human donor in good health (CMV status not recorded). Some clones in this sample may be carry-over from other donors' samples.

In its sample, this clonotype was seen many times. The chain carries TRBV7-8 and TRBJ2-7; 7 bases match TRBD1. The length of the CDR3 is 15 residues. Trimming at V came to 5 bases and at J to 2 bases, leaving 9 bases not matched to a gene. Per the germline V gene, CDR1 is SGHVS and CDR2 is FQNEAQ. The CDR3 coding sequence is TGTGCCAGCAGCCGAAAACGGGACAGTCCCTACGAGCAGTACTTC. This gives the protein CASSRKRDSPYEQYF.

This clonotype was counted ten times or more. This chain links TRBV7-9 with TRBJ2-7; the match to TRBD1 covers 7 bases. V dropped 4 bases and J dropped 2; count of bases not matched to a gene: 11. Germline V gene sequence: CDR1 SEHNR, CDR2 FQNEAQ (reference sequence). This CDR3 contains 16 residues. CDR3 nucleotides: TGTGCCAGCAGCTCATCCCGAGGGACAGACACCTACGAGCAGTACTTC. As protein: CASSSSRGTDTYEQYF.

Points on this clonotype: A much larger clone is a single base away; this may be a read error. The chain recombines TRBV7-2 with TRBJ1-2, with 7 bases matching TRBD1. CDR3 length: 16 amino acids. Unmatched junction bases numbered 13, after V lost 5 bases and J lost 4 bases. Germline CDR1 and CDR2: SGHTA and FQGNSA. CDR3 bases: TGTGCCAGCAGCCCAAACAGGGGTCCAGCTACCTATGGCTACACCTTC. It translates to CASSPNRGPATYGYTF.

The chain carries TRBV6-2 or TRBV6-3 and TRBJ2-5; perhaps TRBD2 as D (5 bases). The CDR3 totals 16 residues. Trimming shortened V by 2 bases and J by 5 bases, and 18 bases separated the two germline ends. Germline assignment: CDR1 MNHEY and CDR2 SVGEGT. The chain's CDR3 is CASSYPTPSPGETQYF. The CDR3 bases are TGTGCCAGCAGTTACCCAACGCCTAGTCCGGGGGAGACCCAGTACTTC.

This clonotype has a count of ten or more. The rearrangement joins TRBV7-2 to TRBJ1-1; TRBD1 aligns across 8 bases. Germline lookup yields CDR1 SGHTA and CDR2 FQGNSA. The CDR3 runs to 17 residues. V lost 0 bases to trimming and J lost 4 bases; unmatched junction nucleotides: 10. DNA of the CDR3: TGTGCCAGCAGCTTAGCCCCTCAGGGGGCGTCGATCACTGAAGCTTTCTTT. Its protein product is CASSLAPQGASITEAFF.

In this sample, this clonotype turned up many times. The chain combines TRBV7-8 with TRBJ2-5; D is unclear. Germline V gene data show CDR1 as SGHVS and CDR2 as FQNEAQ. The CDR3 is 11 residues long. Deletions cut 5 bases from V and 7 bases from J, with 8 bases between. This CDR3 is CASSPSGTQYF. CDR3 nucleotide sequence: TGTGCCAGCAGCCCTAGTGGGACCCAGTACTTC.

The CDR3, as DNA: TGCAGCGTTGACTTTGGGGGGGGGCTAGCGGGCAATGAGCAGTTCTTC. Its protein is CSVDFGGGLAGNEQFF. This chain links TRBV29-1 with TRBJ2-1; 8 bases fit TRBD2. After removal of 3 bases from V and 6 bases from J, the junction contained 13 bases not matched to a gene. Germline V gene lookup returns CDR1 SQVTM and CDR2 ANQGSEA. The CDR3 loop spans 16 amino acids.

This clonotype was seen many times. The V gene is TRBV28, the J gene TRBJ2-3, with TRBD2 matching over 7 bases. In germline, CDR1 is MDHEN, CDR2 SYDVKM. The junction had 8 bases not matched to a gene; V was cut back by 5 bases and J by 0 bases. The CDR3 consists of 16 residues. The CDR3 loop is CASSAYPSGSTDTQYF. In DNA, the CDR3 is TGTGCCAGCAGTGCGTATCCTAGCGGTAGCACAGATACGCAGTATTTT.

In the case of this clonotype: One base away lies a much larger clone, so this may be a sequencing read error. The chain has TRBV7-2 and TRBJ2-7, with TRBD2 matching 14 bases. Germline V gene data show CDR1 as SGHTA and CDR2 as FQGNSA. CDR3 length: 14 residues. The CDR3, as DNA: TGTGTCAGCAGCCTGGGACTAGCGGGGGACTTACTGAACTTC. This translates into CVSSLGLAGDLLNF.

DNA for the CDR3: TGTGCCAGCACCCCCATCGGACAGGGGGAACTGACCTACAATGAGCAGTTCTTC. This sequence encodes CASTPIGQGELTYNEQFF. The J gene is TRBJ2-1, the V gene TRBV7-1; 10 bases agree with TRBD1. TRBV7-1 is treated as an ORF (open reading frame) with a function not yet certain. The CDR3 loop spans 18 amino acids. J gave up 2 bases and V 7 bases, and 14 bases lay outside the gene matches.

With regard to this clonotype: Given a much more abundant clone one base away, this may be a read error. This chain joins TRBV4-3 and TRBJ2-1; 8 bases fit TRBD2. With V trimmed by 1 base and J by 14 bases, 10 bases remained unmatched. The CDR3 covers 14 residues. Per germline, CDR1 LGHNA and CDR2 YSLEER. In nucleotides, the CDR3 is TGCGCCAGCAGCCAAGGGGCGATGTGCGGGGGGAAGTTCTTC. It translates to CASSQGAMCGGKFF.

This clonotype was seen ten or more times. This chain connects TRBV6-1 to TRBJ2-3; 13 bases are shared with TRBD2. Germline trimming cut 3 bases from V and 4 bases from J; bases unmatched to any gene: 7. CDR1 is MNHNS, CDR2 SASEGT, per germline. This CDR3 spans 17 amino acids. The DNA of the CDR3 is TGTGCCAGCAGTGACGGACTAGCGGGAGCAGGTTCAGATACGCAGTATTTT. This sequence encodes CASSDGLAGAGSDTQYF.

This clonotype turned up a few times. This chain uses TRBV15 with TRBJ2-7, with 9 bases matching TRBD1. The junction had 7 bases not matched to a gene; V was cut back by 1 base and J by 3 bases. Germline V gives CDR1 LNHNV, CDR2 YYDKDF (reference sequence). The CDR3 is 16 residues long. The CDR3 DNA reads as TGTGCCACCAGCAGAGGGTCCGGGACAGGGATCTACGAGCAGTACTTC. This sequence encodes CATSRGSGTGIYEQYF. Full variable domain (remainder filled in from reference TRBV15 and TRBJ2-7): DAMVIQNPRYQVTQFGKPVTLSCSQTLNHNVMYWYQQKSSQAPKLLFHYYDKDFNNEADTPDNFQSRRPNTSFCFLDIRSPGLGDTAMYLCATSRGSGTGIYEQYFGPGTRLTVT.

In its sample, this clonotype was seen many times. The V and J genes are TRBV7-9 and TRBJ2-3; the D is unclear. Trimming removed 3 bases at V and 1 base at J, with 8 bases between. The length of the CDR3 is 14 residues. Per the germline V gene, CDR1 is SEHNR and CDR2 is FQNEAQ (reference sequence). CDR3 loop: CASSFLGGTDTQYF. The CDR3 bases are TGTGCCAGCAGCTTCCTCGGTGGCACAGATACGCAGTATTTT.

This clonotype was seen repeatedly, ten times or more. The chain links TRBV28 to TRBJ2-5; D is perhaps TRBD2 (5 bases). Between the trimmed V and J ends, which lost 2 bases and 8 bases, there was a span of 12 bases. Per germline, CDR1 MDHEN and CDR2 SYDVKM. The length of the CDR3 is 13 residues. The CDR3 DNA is TGTGCCAGCAGTTTAGAGGGAGCGTGTACCCAGTACTTC. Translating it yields CASSLEGACTQYF. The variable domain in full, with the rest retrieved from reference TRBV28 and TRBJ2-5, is DVKVTQSSRYLVKRTGEKVFLECVQDMDHENMFWYRQDPGLGLRLIYFSYDVKMKEKGDIPEGYSVSREKKERFSLILESASTNQTSMYLCASSLEGACTQYFGPGTRLLVL.

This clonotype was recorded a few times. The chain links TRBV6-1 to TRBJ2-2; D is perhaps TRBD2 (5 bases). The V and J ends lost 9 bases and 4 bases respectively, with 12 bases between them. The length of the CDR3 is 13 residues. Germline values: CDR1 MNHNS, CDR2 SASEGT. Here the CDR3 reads CASSSSATGELFF. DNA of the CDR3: TGTGCCAGTAGTAGTAGCGCCACCGGGGAGCTGTTTTTT.

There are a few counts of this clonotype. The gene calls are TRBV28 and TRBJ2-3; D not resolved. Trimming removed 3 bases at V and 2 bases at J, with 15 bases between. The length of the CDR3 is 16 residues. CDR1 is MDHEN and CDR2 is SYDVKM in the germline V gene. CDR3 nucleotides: TGTGCCAGCAGTTTTGGGATAAGCGTACCCACAGATACGCAGTATTTT. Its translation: CASSFGISVPTDTQYF. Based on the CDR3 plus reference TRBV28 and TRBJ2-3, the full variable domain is DVKVTQSSRYLVKRTGEKVFLECVQDMDHENMFWYRQDPGLGLRLIYFSYDVKMKEKGDIPEGYSVSREKKERFSLILESASTNQTSMYLCASSFGISVPTDTQYFGPGTRLTVL.

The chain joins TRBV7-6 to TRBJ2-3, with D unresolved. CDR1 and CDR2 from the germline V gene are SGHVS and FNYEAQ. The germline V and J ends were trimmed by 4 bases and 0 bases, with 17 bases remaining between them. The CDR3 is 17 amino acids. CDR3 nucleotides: TGTGCCAGCAGCTCAAGACTCGCAGGCCGTAGCACAGATACGCAGTATTTT. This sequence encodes CASSSRLAGRSTDTQYF.

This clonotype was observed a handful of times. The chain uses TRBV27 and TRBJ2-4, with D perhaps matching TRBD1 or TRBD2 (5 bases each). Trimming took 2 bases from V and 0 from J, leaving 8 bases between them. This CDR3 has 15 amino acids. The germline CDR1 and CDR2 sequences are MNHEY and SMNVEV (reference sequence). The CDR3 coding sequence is TGTGCCAGCAGTTTAGGGACCGAAGCCAAAAACATTCAGTACTTC. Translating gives CASSLGTEAKNIQYF.

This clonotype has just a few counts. In DNA form, the CDR3 reads TGCGCCAGCAGTCAACCGGGACAGGGTTTGGTCGCAGAAGGGTATTTT. This encodes CASSQPGQGLVAEGYF. The chain joins TRBV23-1 to TRBJ2-3, with TRBD1 matching 9 bases. TRBV23-1 is designated an ORF whose function remains uncertain. Unmatched junction bases numbered 17, after V lost 2 bases and J lost 14 bases. This CDR3 spans 16 amino acids.

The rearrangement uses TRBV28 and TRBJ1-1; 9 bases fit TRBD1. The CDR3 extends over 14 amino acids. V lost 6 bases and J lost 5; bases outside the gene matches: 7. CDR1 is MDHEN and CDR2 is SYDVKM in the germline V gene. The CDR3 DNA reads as TGTGCCAGCAGGGTAACAGGGGGCCGTACTGAAGCTTTCTTT. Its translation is CASRVTGGRTEAFF.

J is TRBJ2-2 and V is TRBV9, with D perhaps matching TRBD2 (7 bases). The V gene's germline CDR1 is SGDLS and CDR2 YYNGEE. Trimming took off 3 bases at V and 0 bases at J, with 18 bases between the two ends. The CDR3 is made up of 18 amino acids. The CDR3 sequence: CASSGRGEGGANTGELFF. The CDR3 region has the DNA TGTGCCAGCAGCGGACGGGGGGAGGGGGGCGCGAACACCGGGGAGCTGTTTTTT.

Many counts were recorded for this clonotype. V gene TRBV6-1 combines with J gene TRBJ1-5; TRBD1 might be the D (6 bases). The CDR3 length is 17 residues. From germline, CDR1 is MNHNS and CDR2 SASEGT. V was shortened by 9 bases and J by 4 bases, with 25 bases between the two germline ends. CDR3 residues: CASISDRLEVRNQPQHF. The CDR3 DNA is TGTGCCAGTATATCCGACAGGCTCGAAGTACGGAATCAGCCCCAGCATTTT.

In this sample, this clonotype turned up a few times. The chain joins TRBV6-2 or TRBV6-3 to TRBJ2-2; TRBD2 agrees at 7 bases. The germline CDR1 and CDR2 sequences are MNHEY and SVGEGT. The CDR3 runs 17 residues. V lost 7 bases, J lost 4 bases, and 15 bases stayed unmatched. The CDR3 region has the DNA TGTGCCAGCATCCGGCTCTCGAGCGGGGTCTTCACCGGGGAGCTGTTTTTT. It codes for CASIRLSSGVFTGELFF.